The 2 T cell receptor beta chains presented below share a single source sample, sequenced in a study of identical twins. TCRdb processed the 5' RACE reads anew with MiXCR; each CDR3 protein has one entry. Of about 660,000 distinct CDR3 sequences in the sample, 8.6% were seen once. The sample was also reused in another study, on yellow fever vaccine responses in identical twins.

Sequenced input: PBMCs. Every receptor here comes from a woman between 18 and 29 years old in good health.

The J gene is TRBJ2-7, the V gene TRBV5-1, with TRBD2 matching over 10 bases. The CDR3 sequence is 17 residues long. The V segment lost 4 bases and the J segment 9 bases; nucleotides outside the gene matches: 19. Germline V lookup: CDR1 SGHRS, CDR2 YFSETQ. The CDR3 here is CASSGTGTSASLRGQYF. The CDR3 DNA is TGCGCCAGCAGCGGAACCGGGACTAGCGCGAGTCTACGAGGGCAGTACTTC. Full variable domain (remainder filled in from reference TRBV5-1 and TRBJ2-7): KAGVTQTPRYLIKTRGQQVTLSCSPISGHRSVSWYQQTPGQGLQFLFEYFSETQRNKGNFPGRFSGRQFSNSRSEMNVSTLELGDSALYLCASSGTGTSASLRGQYFGPGTRLTVT.

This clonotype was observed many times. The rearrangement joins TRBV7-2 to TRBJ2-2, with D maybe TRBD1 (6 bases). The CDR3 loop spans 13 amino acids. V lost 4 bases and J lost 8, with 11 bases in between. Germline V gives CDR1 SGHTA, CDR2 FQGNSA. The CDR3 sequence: CASSSVGTGELFF. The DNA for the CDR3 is TGTGCCAGCAGCTCGGTAGGGACAGGGGAGCTGTTTTTT.